This T cell receptor (beta chain) was identified during a study of blood T cell repertoires in COVID-19. CDR3 length: 12 amino acids. The ends were cut back, 7 bases at V and 5 bases at J, with 12 bases in the middle. CDR1 SGHRS and CDR2 YFSETQ come from the germline V gene. The protocol was immunoSEQ multiplex PCR, while the TCRdb copy is restricted to in-frame clones and leaves out a portion. This sample yields around 390,000 clones, of which about 87% are seen a single time; 10% belongs to the top ten. The sequence was obtained from a woman in her forties or fifties who had recovered from COVID-19. Sequenced input: PBMCs or T cells enriched from blood (not recorded which). The chain combines TRBV5-1 with TRBJ2-5; D not certain. This CDR3 is CASRLGSETQYF. Here the CDR3 DNA reads TGCGCCAGCCGACTTGGATCGGAGACCCAGTACTTC.